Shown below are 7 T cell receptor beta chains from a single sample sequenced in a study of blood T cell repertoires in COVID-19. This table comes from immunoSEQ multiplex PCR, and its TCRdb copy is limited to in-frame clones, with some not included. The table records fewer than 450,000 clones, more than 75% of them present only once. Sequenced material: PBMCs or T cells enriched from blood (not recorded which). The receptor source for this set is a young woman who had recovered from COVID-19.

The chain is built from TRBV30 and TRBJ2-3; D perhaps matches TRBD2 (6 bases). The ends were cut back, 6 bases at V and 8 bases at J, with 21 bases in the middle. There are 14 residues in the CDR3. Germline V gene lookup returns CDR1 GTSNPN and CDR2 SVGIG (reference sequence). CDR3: CACSIAATPGTQYF. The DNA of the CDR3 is TGTGCCTGCTCCATAGCGGCCACCCCCGGTACGCAGTATTTT.

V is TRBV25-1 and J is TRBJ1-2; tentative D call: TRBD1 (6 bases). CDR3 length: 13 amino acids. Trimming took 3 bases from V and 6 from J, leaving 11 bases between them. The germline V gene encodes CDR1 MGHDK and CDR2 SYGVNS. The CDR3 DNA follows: TGTGCCAGCAGTGACCACAGGGCGAATGGCTACACCTTC. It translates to CASSDHRANGYTF.

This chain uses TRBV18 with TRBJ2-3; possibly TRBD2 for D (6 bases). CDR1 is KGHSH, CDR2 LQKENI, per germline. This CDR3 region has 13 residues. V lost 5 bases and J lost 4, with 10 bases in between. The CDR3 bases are TGTGCCAGCTCAATACCGGGGGCAGATACGCAGTATTTT. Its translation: CASSIPGADTQYF. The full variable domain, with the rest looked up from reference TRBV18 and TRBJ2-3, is NAGVMQNPRHLVRRRGQEARLRCSPMKGHSHVYWYRQLPEEGLKFMVYLQKENIIDESGMPKERFSAEFPKEGPSILRIQQVVRGDSAAYFCASSIPGADTQYFGPGTRLTVL.

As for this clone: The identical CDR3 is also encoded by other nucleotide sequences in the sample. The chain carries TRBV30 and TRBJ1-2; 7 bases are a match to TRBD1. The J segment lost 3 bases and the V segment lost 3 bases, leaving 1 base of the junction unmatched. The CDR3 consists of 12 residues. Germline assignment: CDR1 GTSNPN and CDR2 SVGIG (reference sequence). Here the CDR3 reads CAWSDRDYGYTF. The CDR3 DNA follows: TGTGCCTGGAGCGACAGGGACTATGGCTACACCTTC.

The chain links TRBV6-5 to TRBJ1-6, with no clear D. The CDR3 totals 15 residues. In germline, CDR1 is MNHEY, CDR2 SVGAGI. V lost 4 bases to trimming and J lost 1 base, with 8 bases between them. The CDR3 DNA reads TGTGCCAGCAGTTGGGCAGCTTCCTATAATTCACCCCTCCACTTT. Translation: CASSWAASYNSPLHF.

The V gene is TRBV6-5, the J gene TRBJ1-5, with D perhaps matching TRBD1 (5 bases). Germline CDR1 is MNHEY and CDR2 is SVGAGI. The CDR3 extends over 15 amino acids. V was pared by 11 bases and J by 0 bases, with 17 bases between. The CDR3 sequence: CAAGVGVNSNQPQHF. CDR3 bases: TGTGCCGCGGGGGTAGGTGTAAATAGCAATCAGCCCCAGCATTTT.

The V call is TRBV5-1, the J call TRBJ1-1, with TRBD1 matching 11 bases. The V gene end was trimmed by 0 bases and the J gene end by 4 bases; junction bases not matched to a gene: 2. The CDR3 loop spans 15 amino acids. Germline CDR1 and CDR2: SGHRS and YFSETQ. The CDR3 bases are TGCGCCAGCAGCTTGGTGGACAGGGGGCCCACTGAAGCTTTCTTT. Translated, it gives CASSLVDRGPTEAFF.